The T cell receptor beta chain described here comes from a study of breast tumors, draining lymph nodes, adjacent tissues. TCRdb reprocessed the multiplex PCR reads with MiXCR, giving one entry per CDR3 protein. The sample includes about 230,000 distinct CDR3 sequences, roughly 30% seen only once; the top ten take 1.4%. The CDR3 has 13 residues. Looked up from germline, CDR1 is SGHRS and CDR2 is YFSETQ. With regard to this clonotype: The antigen is unknown. One end of the junction does not line up with germline, which may come from a read error.

Breast cancer patients provided tissue from their axillary draining lymph nodes. Study results and caveats: That most tumor T cells come from lymph nodes remained unproven.

This sequence was found in a female donor with breast cancer. Some clones in this sample may be carry-over from other donors' samples. The sequencing sample was made of axillary lymph node tissue. The rearrangement uses TRBV5-1 and TRBJ2-7; tentatively, D is TRBD1 (5 bases). This chain's CDR3 is CAGSSDQGDERYF. CDR3 DNA: TGCGCCGGCAGCTCCGATCAGGGTGACGAGCGGTACTTC.